These T cell receptor beta chains were read from a single sample in a study of early T cells in non-severe SARS-CoV-2 infection. Each CDR3 protein gets one entry after TCRdb re-called the 5' RACE reads with MiXCR. Seen here are 50,000 to 65,000 distinct CDR3 sequences, 18% observed once, and the top ten hold under 9%. The sequenced sample was whole blood, obtained at baseline. These receptors all come from an adult who was a healthcare worker with PCR-confirmed SARS-CoV-2 infection or an uninfected control (not recorded which). CDR3s include the opening cysteine and the closing phenylalanine or tryptophan. D genes are given only for firm matches. For some rows the clone size is stated as once, few or many, or as a class when expanded; others skip it.

CDR3aa: CASRGRMNTGELFF
CDR3nt: TGTGCCAGCAGGGGGAGGATGAACACCGGGGAGCTGTTTTTT
abundance: many
d_gene: NA
v_gene: TRBV6-2/TRBV6-3
j_gene: TRBJ2-2

CDR3aa: CSVEAWGVTDTQYF
CDR3nt: TGCAGCGTTGAGGCCTGGGGGGTTACAGATACGCAGTATTTT
abundance: NA
d_gene: NA
v_gene: TRBV29-1
j_gene: TRBJ2-3

CDR3aa: CASSTSGTSGELFF
CDR3nt: TGTGCCAGCAGCACTAGCGGGACTAGCGGGGAGCTGTTTTTT
abundance: NA
d_gene: TRBD2
v_gene: TRBV11-2
j_gene: TRBJ2-2

CDR3aa: CASSLRAATDTQYF
CDR3nt: TGTGCCAGCAGCTTAAGGGCTGCCACAGATACGCAGTATTTT
abundance: NA
d_gene: NA
v_gene: TRBV5-4
j_gene: TRBJ2-3

CDR3aa: CASSPGTGNTGELFF
CDR3nt: TGTGCCAGCAGTCCCGGGACTGGGAACACCGGGGAGCTGTTTTTT
abundance: few
d_gene: NA
v_gene: TRBV6-5
j_gene: TRBJ2-2

CDR3aa: CASRKTGSGSPLHF
CDR3nt: TGTGCCAGCAGAAAGACAGGGAGTGGTTCACCCCTCCACTTT
abundance: NA
d_gene: TRBD1
v_gene: TRBV6-1
j_gene: TRBJ1-6

CDR3aa: CAISESGTGVSYEQYF
CDR3nt: TGTGCCATCAGTGAGTCGGGGACAGGCGTCTCCTACGAGCAGTACTTC
abundance: NA
d_gene: TRBD1
v_gene: TRBV10-3
j_gene: TRBJ2-7

CDR3aa: CASSLTRAQSPLHF
CDR3nt: TGTGCCAGCAGCTTAACCCGTGCGCAGTCACCCCTCCACTTT
abundance: few
d_gene: NA
v_gene: TRBV7-8
j_gene: TRBJ1-6

CDR3aa: CASSSTVNRGSRGYTF
CDR3nt: TGTGCCAGCAGTTCTACGGTGAACAGGGGTAGTCGGGGCTACACCTTC
abundance: NA
d_gene: TRBD1
v_gene: TRBV12-3/TRBV12-4
j_gene: TRBJ1-2

CDR3aa: CASSPDRMNTEAFF
CDR3nt: TGTGCCAGCAGCCCAGACCGCATGAACACTGAAGCTTTCTTT
abundance: NA
d_gene: NA
v_gene: TRBV12-3/TRBV12-4
j_gene: TRBJ1-1

CDR3aa: CASSLRTENYGYTF
CDR3nt: TGCGCCAGCAGCTTAAGGACGGAGAACTATGGCTACACCTTC
abundance: NA
d_gene: NA
v_gene: TRBV5-1
j_gene: TRBJ1-2

CDR3aa: CASLRDRYYNEQFF
CDR3nt: TGTGCCAGCCTCCGGGACAGGTACTACAATGAGCAGTTCTTC
abundance: NA
d_gene: TRBD1
v_gene: TRBV6-6
j_gene: TRBJ2-1

CDR3aa: CASSLDLADTQYF
CDR3nt: TGTGCCAGCAGCTTAGACCTTGCAGATACGCAGTATTTT
abundance: few
d_gene: NA
v_gene: TRBV7-9
j_gene: TRBJ2-3

CDR3aa: CASSYPTASYEQYF
CDR3nt: TGTGCCAGCAGTTACCCGACAGCCTCCTACGAGCAGTACTTC
abundance: NA
d_gene: NA
v_gene: TRBV6-2/TRBV6-3
j_gene: TRBJ2-7

CDR3aa: CASSSNTGGNQPQHF
CDR3nt: TGTGCCAGCAGTTCCAATACGGGAGGCAATCAGCCCCAGCATTTT
abundance: NA
d_gene: NA
v_gene: TRBV27
j_gene: TRBJ1-5

CDR3aa: CASSQDQGSYEQYF
CDR3nt: TGCGCCAGCAGCCAAGATCAGGGCTCCTACGAGCAGTACTTC
abundance: few
d_gene: NA
v_gene: TRBV4-3
j_gene: TRBJ2-7

CDR3aa: CSARGLGIDTQYF
CDR3nt: TGCAGTGCTAGAGGGCTAGGAATAGATACGCAGTATTTT
abundance: NA
d_gene: NA
v_gene: TRBV20-1
j_gene: TRBJ2-3

CDR3aa: CASSLIPGTSLHNEQFF
CDR3nt: TGTGCCAGCAGCTTAATTCCAGGGACTAGTCTGCACAATGAGCAGTTCTTC
abundance: few
d_gene: TRBD2
v_gene: TRBV7-2
j_gene: TRBJ2-1

CDR3aa: CASSLGSPDTGELFF
CDR3nt: TGTGCCAGCAGCTTGGGATCTCCCGACACCGGGGAGCTGTTTTTT
abundance: many
d_gene: NA
v_gene: TRBV5-4
j_gene: TRBJ2-2

CDR3aa: CASSLRGQGSGYGYTF
CDR3nt: TGTGCCAGCAGTTTACGCGGTCAGGGCAGCGGCTATGGCTACACCTTC
abundance: NA
d_gene: NA
v_gene: TRBV12-3/TRBV12-4
j_gene: TRBJ1-2

CDR3aa: CASSPPGLAYEQYF
CDR3nt: TGTGCCAGCAGCCCACCCGGACTAGCCTACGAGCAGTACTTC
abundance: many
d_gene: TRBD2
v_gene: TRBV3-1
j_gene: TRBJ2-7

CDR3aa: CASSLGAANYEQYF
CDR3nt: TGTGCCAGCAGCTTAGGGGCAGCAAACTACGAGCAGTACTTC
abundance: few
d_gene: NA
v_gene: TRBV11-2
j_gene: TRBJ2-7

CDR3aa: CSVGNLQAMNTEAFF
CDR3nt: TGCAGCGTTGGAAACCTACAGGCCATGAACACTGAAGCTTTCTTT
abundance: NA
d_gene: NA
v_gene: TRBV29-1
j_gene: TRBJ1-1

CDR3aa: CASGEAMNTEAFF
CDR3nt: TGTGCCAGCGGCGAAGCCATGAACACTGAAGCTTTCTTT
abundance: NA
d_gene: NA
v_gene: TRBV6-2/TRBV6-3
j_gene: TRBJ1-1

CDR3aa: CASSPGLAYEQYF
CDR3nt: TGTGCCAGCTCACCGGGACTAGCGTACGAGCAGTACTTC
abundance: few
d_gene: TRBD2
v_gene: TRBV18
j_gene: TRBJ2-7

CDR3aa: CSVERDSNTEAFF
CDR3nt: TGCAGCGTTGAAAGGGATTCGAACACTGAAGCTTTCTTT
abundance: NA
d_gene: NA
v_gene: TRBV29-1
j_gene: TRBJ1-1

CDR3aa: CASSLDRRTDTQYF
CDR3nt: TGTGCCAGCAGCTTGGACAGGCGCACAGATACGCAGTATTTT
abundance: many
d_gene: TRBD1
v_gene: TRBV11-2
j_gene: TRBJ2-3

CDR3aa: CASGGPANYGYTF
CDR3nt: TGTGCCAGCGGGGGGCCAGCTAACTATGGCTACACCTTC
abundance: NA
d_gene: NA
v_gene: TRBV12-3/TRBV12-4
j_gene: TRBJ1-2

CDR3aa: CASSLRGQGDEQYF
CDR3nt: TGTGCCAGCAGTTTACGGGGACAGGGTGACGAGCAGTACTTC
abundance: NA
d_gene: TRBD1
v_gene: TRBV12-3/TRBV12-4
j_gene: TRBJ2-7

CDR3aa: CASSSSGANVLTF
CDR3nt: TGTGCCAGCAGTTCATCTGGGGCCAACGTCCTGACTTTC
abundance: few
d_gene: NA
v_gene: TRBV14
j_gene: TRBJ2-6

CDR3aa: CASSPPGRENQPQHF
CDR3nt: TGTGCCAGCTCACCACCGGGCAGGGAAAATCAGCCCCAGCATTTT
abundance: few
d_gene: NA
v_gene: TRBV18
j_gene: TRBJ1-5

CDR3aa: CASSLNLLEWSQYF
CDR3nt: TGTGCCAGCAGCTTAAATTTGCTCGAGTGGTCCCAGTACTTC
abundance: NA
d_gene: NA
v_gene: TRBV7-6
j_gene: TRBJ2-5

CDR3aa: CSVEEGTDTQYF
CDR3nt: TGCAGCGTTGAAGAGGGGACAGATACGCAGTATTTT
abundance: NA
d_gene: NA
v_gene: TRBV29-1
j_gene: TRBJ2-3

CDR3aa: CASSVGEGPSYEQYF
CDR3nt: TGTGCCAGCAGCGTAGGGGAGGGGCCCTCCTACGAGCAGTACTTC
abundance: NA
d_gene: TRBD2
v_gene: TRBV9
j_gene: TRBJ2-7

CDR3aa: CASSYSDGNTIYF
CDR3nt: TGTGCCAGCAGTTACAGCGATGGAAACACCATATATTTT
abundance: NA
d_gene: NA
v_gene: TRBV28
j_gene: TRBJ1-3

CDR3aa: CASSWMGQPNTEAFF
CDR3nt: TGTGCCAGCAGCTGGATGGGACAGCCAAACACTGAAGCTTTCTTT
abundance: few
d_gene: TRBD1
v_gene: TRBV5-4
j_gene: TRBJ1-1

CDR3aa: CSVSGNSYNEQFF
CDR3nt: TGCAGCGTTAGCGGAAACTCCTACAATGAGCAGTTCTTC
abundance: NA
d_gene: NA
v_gene: TRBV29-1
j_gene: TRBJ2-1

CDR3aa: CASSLASGRGENIQYF
CDR3nt: TGTGCCAGCAGCTTAGCTAGCGGGAGAGGGGAGAACATTCAGTACTTC
abundance: NA
d_gene: TRBD2
v_gene: TRBV7-2
j_gene: TRBJ2-4

CDR3aa: CASRVTGIGTEAFF
CDR3nt: TGTGCCAGCAGGGTGACAGGTATCGGCACTGAAGCTTTCTTT
abundance: few
d_gene: NA
v_gene: TRBV2
j_gene: TRBJ1-1

CDR3aa: CASSPIRTDYSNQPQHF
CDR3nt: TGTGCCAGCTCACCAATTAGGACAGACTATAGCAATCAGCCCCAGCATTTT
abundance: NA
d_gene: NA
v_gene: TRBV18
j_gene: TRBJ1-5

CDR3aa: CASSPGQGTNEQYF
CDR3nt: TGTGCCAGCTCACCGGGACAGGGAACAAACGAGCAGTACTTC
abundance: few
d_gene: TRBD1
v_gene: TRBV18
j_gene: TRBJ2-7